This T cell receptor beta chain was captured in a study of T-cell reconstitution after alpha-beta-depleted transplantation in children. Construction of the TCRbeta library involved unique molecular identifiers. Using its own MiXCR run on the PCR reads, TCRdb lists one record per CDR3 protein. Counted here are 150,000 to 200,000 distinct CDR3 sequences, around 10% occurring once; the ten biggest clones make up about 12%. General study points: Surviving thymic progenitors and recipient T cells were the source of high TCRbeta diversity at day 60 in some patients. Expanded clones from the graft, numbering several hundred, reportedly supplied alpha-beta T cells about two months after transplant. By one year post-transplant, T-cell counts and diversity largely arose from T cells that were newly produced.

The CDR3 loop spans 14 amino acids. Trimming took 5 bases from V and 2 from J, leaving 13 bases between them. In germline, CDR1 is ENHRY, CDR2 SYGVKD. This clonotype was observed many times. Its antigen is not identified. This specimen consisted of PBMCs, obtained before TCRalphabeta/CD19-depleted stem cell transplant. This receptor was taken from a boy younger than 10 with acute myeloid leukemia, due to receive a stem cell transplant. The V and J genes are TRBV10-3 and TRBJ2-7; no clear D gene. CDR3 amino acids: CAISSVESAYEQYF. DNA of the CDR3: TGTGCCATCAGTTCAGTCGAAAGCGCCTACGAGCAGTACTTC.